This section outlines one TCR beta chain sequence together with its context. Its specificity is unknown. The germline V and J ends were trimmed by 5 bases and 0 bases, with 5 bases remaining between them. Germline CDR1 MNHEY, CDR2 SVGAGI. The CDR3 is 13 residues long. The protocol was immunoSEQ multiplex PCR, while the TCRdb copy is restricted to in-frame clones and leaves out a portion. The data show 140,000 or so clones, 80% to 90% seen once. This sample stems from a study of cytomegalovirus exposure and HLA in healthy donors. On the study more broadly: The roughly 110 validation repertoires used the same platform as the approximately 620 first-cohort repertoires (as reported by a later analysis).

Study results and caveats: According to a later analysis, TCR clusters from the first cohort tended to co-occur in the 120 or so validation repertoires. Across donors, most TCRs were seen rarely, yet some public ones were widespread. The authors listed 150 to 200 TCR beta chains as cytomegalovirus-associated.

The V call is TRBV6-5, the J call TRBJ1-5, with D unresolved. The specimen sequenced was PBMCs. This clonotype originated in a man younger than 35 in good health and CMV-seropositive. The CDR3: CASSGDSNQPQHF. As DNA, the CDR3 is TGTGCCAGCAGTGGAGATAGCAATCAGCCCCAGCATTTT.